This T cell receptor (beta chain) was identified during a study of T-cell memory formation after mild COVID-19. Study in general: Clusters were largely donor specific.

This clonotype was detected only a few times. Its antigen is not known. The ends lost 5 bases at V and 4 bases at J; junction bases unmatched: 10. The CDR3 totals 16 residues. Germline CDR1 and CDR2: MDHEN and SYDVKM. TCRdb called the 5' RACE reads again in MiXCR, with one record for every CDR3 protein. The table records roughly 200,000 distinct CDR3 sequences, around 9.1% of them present only once. Broader study findings: Memory from before infection featured some responding clones, which suggests cross-reactive memory joined. Contracting clones from day 15 to 85 showed balanced CD4/CD8; later expanders favored CD4+. SARS-CoV-2 specificity was not confirmed for second-wave clones peaking on day 37.

This clonotype was obtained from a man aged 18 to 30 who had mild COVID-19 (a few samples of this study predate the infection). Cell type and time point are not known. The sequenced sample consisted of PBMCs or a T cell subset sorted from them (not recorded which). The chain joins TRBV28 to TRBJ2-7, with TRBD1 matching 11 bases. The DNA of the CDR3 is TGTGCCAGCAGTGATCCGGGACAGGGGGATCCTTACGAGCAGTACGTC. Its translation is CASSDPGQGDPYEQYV.